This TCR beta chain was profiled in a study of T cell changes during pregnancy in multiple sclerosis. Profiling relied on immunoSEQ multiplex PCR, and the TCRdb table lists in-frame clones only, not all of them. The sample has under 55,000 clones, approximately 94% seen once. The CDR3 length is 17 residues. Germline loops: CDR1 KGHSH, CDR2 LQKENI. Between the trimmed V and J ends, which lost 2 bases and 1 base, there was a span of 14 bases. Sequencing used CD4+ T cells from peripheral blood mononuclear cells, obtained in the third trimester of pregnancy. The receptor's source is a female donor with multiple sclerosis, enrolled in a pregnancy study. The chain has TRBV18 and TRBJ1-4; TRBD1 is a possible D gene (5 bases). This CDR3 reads CASSPAREGITNEKLFF. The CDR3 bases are TGTGCCAGCTCACCAGCGAGGGAGGGGATAACTAATGAAAAACTGTTTTTT. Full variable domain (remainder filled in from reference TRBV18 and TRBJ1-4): NAGVMQNPRHLVRRRGQEARLRCSPMKGHSHVYWYRQLPEEGLKFMVYLQKENIIDESGMPKERFSAEFPKEGPSILRIQQVVRGDSAAYFCASSPAREGITNEKLFFGSGTQLSVL.